The clone carrying this TCR beta chain was found once. The germline gives CDR1 MGHRA, CDR2 YSYEKL. CDR3 length: 14 amino acids. Unmatched junction bases numbered 6, after V lost 3 bases and J lost 5 bases. This entry comes from a study of OX40 agonist ivuxolimab in advanced cancers. The repertoire was sequenced with immunoSEQ multiplex PCR; TCRdb's copy has only in-frame clones and lacks some. The profile shows approximately 89,000 clones, around 90% of them singletons. The origin of this receptor is an adult with an advanced solid tumor such as melanoma, head and neck, liver or kidney cancer. This material consisted of CD4+ or CD8+ T cells sorted from blood, taken in a trial of the OX40 agonist ivuxolimab. This chain uses TRBV4-1 with TRBJ2-7; 8 bases align to TRBD1. The CDR3 bases are TGCGCCAGCAGCCAGGGGACAGGACAACACGAGCAGTACTTC. This sequence encodes CASSQGTGQHEQYF.